The 3 T cell receptor beta chains presented below share a single source sample, sequenced in a study of neurological immune-mediated disorders. MiXCR was run by TCRdb on the 5' RACE reads, yielding one entry per CDR3 protein. The data show about 89,000 distinct CDR3 sequences, with just over 2.5% seen just once and around 1.1% held by the top ten. Input material: PBMCs. The receptors derive from a woman in her twenties or thirties with multiple sclerosis.

This clonotype was observed many times. CDR3 nucleotide sequence: TGTGCCAGCAGCCTTAGCGGCCAAAGCTCCTACGAGCAGTACTTC. Its translation is CASSLSGQSSYEQYF. This chain links TRBV7-6 with TRBJ2-7, with a weak D call TRBD2 (6 bases). The germline gives CDR1 SGHVS, CDR2 FNYEAQ. Trimming took 5 bases from V and 0 from J, leaving 14 bases between them. There are 15 residues in the CDR3.

This clonotype was counted between two and nine times. This sequence joins TRBV15 and TRBJ2-7; tentative D call: TRBD1 (5 bases). The germline CDR1 and CDR2 sequences are LNHNV and YYDKDF (reference sequence). The CDR3 loop spans 15 amino acids. Trimming took off 0 bases at V and 1 base at J, with 10 bases between the two ends. The DNA for the CDR3 is TGTGCCACCAGCAGAGACAGGGTTCCTTCCTACGAGCAGTACTTC. Its protein is CATSRDRVPSYEQYF.

There are many counts of this clonotype. The chain combines TRBV7-2 with TRBJ1-2, with D possibly matching TRBD1 (5 bases). Looked up from germline, CDR1 is SGHTA and CDR2 is FQGNSA. The CDR3 contains 13 residues. Trimming took 5 bases from V and 4 from J, leaving 11 bases between them. CDR3 protein: CASSPTTGYGYTF. CDR3 nucleotide sequence: TGTGCCAGCAGCCCTACCACAGGCTATGGCTACACCTTC.